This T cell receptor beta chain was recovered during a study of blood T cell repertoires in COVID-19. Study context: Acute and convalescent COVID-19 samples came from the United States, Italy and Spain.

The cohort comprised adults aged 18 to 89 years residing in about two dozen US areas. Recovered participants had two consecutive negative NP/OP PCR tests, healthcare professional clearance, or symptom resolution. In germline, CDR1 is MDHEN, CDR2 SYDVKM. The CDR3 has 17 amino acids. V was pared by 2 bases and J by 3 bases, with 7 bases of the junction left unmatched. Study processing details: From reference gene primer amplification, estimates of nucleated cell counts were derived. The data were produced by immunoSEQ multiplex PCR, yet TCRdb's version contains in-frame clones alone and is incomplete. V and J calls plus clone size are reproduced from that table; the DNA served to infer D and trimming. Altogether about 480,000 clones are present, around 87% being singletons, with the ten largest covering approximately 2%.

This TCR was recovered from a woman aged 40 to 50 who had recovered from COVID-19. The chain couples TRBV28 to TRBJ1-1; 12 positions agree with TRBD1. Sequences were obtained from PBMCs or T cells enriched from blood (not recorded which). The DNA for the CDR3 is TGTGCCAGCAGTTTAGGGGGACAGGGGGCCCTTTACACTGAAGCTTTCTTT. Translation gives CASSLGGQGALYTEAFF.